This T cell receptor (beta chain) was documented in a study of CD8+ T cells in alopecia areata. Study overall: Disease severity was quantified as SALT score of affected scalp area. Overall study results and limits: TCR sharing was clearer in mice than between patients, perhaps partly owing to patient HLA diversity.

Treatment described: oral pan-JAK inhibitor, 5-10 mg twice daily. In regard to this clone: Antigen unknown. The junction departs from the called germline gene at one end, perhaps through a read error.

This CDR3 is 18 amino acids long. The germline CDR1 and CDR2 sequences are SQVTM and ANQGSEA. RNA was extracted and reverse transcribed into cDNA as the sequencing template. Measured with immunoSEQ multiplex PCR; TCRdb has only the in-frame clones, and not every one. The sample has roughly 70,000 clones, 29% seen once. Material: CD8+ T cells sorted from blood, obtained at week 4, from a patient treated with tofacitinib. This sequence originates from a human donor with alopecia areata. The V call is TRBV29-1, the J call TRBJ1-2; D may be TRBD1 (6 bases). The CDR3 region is CSGEDWAGGQDENYGYTF. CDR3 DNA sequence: TGCAGCGGTGAAGACTGGGCGGGGGGGCAAGACGAAAATTATGGCTACACCTTC.